Presented here are 24 T cell receptor beta chains from one specimen sequenced in a study of CD8 T cells in ankylosing spondylitis. TCRdb re-analysed the 5' RACE reads in MiXCR, keeping a single row per CDR3 protein. The data hold a few hundred thousand distinct CDR3 sequences, with about 10% observed a single time. The sample was blood, either unsorted or a sorted T cell fraction (not recorded which). The source is a male donor with ankylosing spondylitis or in good health (not recorded which).

This clonotype was counted at least ten times. The chain uses TRBV20-1 and TRBJ2-5; D uncertain. CDR3 size: 14 residues. V lost 3 bases to trimming and J lost 0 bases, with 11 bases between them. Germline values: CDR1 DFQATT, CDR2 SNEGSKA (reference sequence). In DNA, the CDR3 is TGCAGTGCTAGGTTAACTCGAAACCAAGAGACCCAGTACTTC. Protein sequence: CSARLTRNQETQYF.

This clonotype has at least ten counts. This chain links TRBV29-1 with TRBJ2-5, with D possibly TRBD1 on 6 matching bases. The ends were cut back, 4 bases at V and 5 bases at J, with 17 bases in the middle. The germline gives CDR1 SQVTM, CDR2 ANQGSEA. CDR3 length equals 14 residues. For the CDR3, the DNA is TGCAGCGTTGCGCTGGGACAAACCCGGGAGACCCAGTACTTC. Amino acid sequence: CSVALGQTRETQYF.

In its sample, this clonotype was seen many times. The V and J genes are TRBV20-1 and TRBJ1-6; a weak D match, TRBD1 (6 bases). The germline CDR1 and CDR2 sequences are DFQATT and SNEGSKA (reference sequence). The ends were cut back, 6 bases at V and 5 bases at J, with 14 bases in the middle. The CDR3 has 14 residues. This chain's CDR3 is CSAGAATNNSPLHF. DNA of the CDR3: TGCAGTGCGGGGGCCGCTACAAATAATTCACCCCTCCACTTT.

In its sample, this clonotype was seen a few times. For the CDR3, the DNA is TGTGCCAGCAGTCCGGGACTAGTGTTGGTGGTCGGCACAGATACGCAGTATTTT. This codes for CASSPGLVLVVGTDTQYF. This chain links TRBV11-1 with TRBJ2-3; 8 nucleotides agree with TRBD2. Unmatched junction bases numbered 15, after V lost 6 bases and J lost 1 base. The CDR3 totals 18 residues. Germline V gene data show CDR1 as SGHAT and CDR2 as FQDESV (reference sequence).

This clonotype was observed many times. V gene TRBV15 combines with J gene TRBJ2-2; D gene uncertain. Germline assignment: CDR1 LNHNV and CDR2 YYDKDF (reference sequence). V lost 7 bases and J lost 0, with 9 bases in between. The CDR3 is 14 amino acids. CDR3 DNA sequence: TGTGCCACCAAAAGACGGCCGAACACCGGGGAGCTGTTTTTT. Amino acid sequence: CATKRRPNTGELFF.

This clonotype has only a few counts. The J gene is TRBJ2-7, the V gene TRBV2, with 8 positions matching TRBD1. The CDR3 loop spans 12 amino acids. Germline CDR1 and CDR2: SNHLY and FYNNEI. The ends lost 8 bases at V and 2 bases at J; junction bases unmatched: 2. In DNA, the CDR3 is TGTGCCAGCGTACAGGGGGCCTACGAGCAGTACTTC. Translated: CASVQGAYEQYF.

Ten or more counts support this clonotype. The V and J genes are TRBV20-1 and TRBJ2-7; 8 nucleotides agree with TRBD2. V trimming: 5 bases; J trimming: 0 bases; junction bases outside the gene matches: 12. Looked up from germline, CDR1 is DFQATT and CDR2 is SNEGSKA (reference sequence). The CDR3 runs to 16 residues. This CDR3 reads CSAPPTSGPSSYEQYF. The CDR3 nucleotides read TGCAGTGCTCCCCCCACTAGCGGACCGAGCTCCTACGAGCAGTACTTC.

This clonotype has a count of ten or more. V gene TRBV20-1 combines with J gene TRBJ2-1, with TRBD2 matching over 9 bases. This CDR3 spans 15 amino acids. The V gene end was trimmed by 2 bases and the J gene end by 7 bases; junction bases not matched to a gene: 9. From germline, CDR1 is DFQATT and CDR2 SNEGSKA (reference sequence). The CDR3 region has the DNA TGCAGTGCTAGACTGGGCGGGAGGGGTCGGAATGAGCAGTTCTTC. Translating gives CSARLGGRGRNEQFF.

As regards this clonotype: This may come from a read error, since a much larger clone is one base off. The rearrangement uses TRBV25-1 and TRBJ2-1; 9 positions agree with TRBD2. The CDR3 spans 14 residues. Germline V CDR1 and CDR2: MGHDK, SYGVNS. CDR3: CASIGGGAVNAQFF. CDR3 coding DNA: TGTGCCAGCATTGGCGGGGGGGCCGTCAATGCGCAGTTCTTC.

This clonotype was seen ten or more times. This chain uses TRBV6-5 with TRBJ1-1; possible D gene TRBD1, 5 bases. This CDR3 has 17 amino acids. The germline gives CDR1 MNHEY, CDR2 SVGAGI. The V end lost 4 bases, the J end lost 7 bases, and 25 bases lay between the germline ends. The CDR3 region has the DNA TGTGCCAGCAGTTTCGCAGCCCTCGGGGCTTTCAGGGATGAAGCTTTCTTT. Its translation: CASSFAALGAFRDEAFF.

This clonotype showed up just a few times. The chain couples TRBV18 to TRBJ2-7, with 8 nucleotides matching TRBD2. V shed 3 bases, J shed 0 bases, and the junction held 4 bases outside the gene matches. The germline CDR1 and CDR2 sequences are KGHSH and LQKENI. The CDR3 contains 15 residues. This CDR3 is CASSPTGTSSYEQYF. As DNA, the CDR3 is TGTGCCAGCTCACCGACTGGGACTAGCTCCTACGAGCAGTACTTC. Looking up the rest from reference TRBV18 and TRBJ2-7 gives the full variable domain: NAGVMQNPRHLVRRRGQEARLRCSPMKGHSHVYWYRQLPEEGLKFMVYLQKENIIDESGMPKERFSAEFPKEGPSILRIQQVVRGDSAAYFCASSPTGTSSYEQYFGPGTRLTVT.

This clonotype was counted at least ten times. The rearrangement links TRBV4-1 to TRBJ1-1; no clear D gene. Trimming removed 4 bases at V and 1 base at J, with 7 bases between. The CDR3 totals 13 residues. The germline V gene encodes CDR1 MGHRA and CDR2 YSYEKL. Here the CDR3 reads CASSRGRNTEAFF. Written as DNA, the CDR3 is TGCGCCAGCAGCCGTGGACGGAACACTGAAGCTTTCTTT.

This clonotype has a count of ten or more. The CDR3 is CASSLGGPRGSSYEQYF. As DNA, the CDR3 is TGCGCCAGCAGCTTGGGAGGACCGCGAGGCAGCTCCTACGAGCAGTACTTC. This rearrangement joins TRBV5-1 to TRBJ2-7; D is undetermined. Looked up from germline, CDR1 is SGHRS and CDR2 is YFSETQ. The CDR3 has 17 amino acids. Trimming removed 0 bases from V and 0 bases from J, with 16 bases in between.

In its sample, this clonotype was seen many times. The rearrangement links TRBV4-1 to TRBJ2-7; no clear D. Germline assignment: CDR1 MGHRA and CDR2 YSYEKL. Trimming shortened V by 0 bases and J by 0 bases, and 15 bases separated the two germline ends. The CDR3 is made up of 17 amino acids. The CDR3 DNA is TGCGCCAGCAGCCAAGAGGTGACTTCTGTAAGCTCCTACGAGCAGTACTTC. The encoded protein is CASSQEVTSVSSYEQYF.

This clonotype was recorded at least ten times. The V and J genes are TRBV7-3 and TRBJ1-2; D call uncertain. V lost 1 base and J 6 bases, leaving 9 bases between the germline ends. This CDR3 is built from 13 residues. Per germline, CDR1 SGHTA and CDR2 FQGTGA. The CDR3 nucleotides are TGTGCCAGCAGCTTAAGGGGTTATGATGGCTACACCTTC. It encodes CASSLRGYDGYTF.

The table lists this clonotype with a few counts. This chain links TRBV28 with TRBJ1-1, with D possibly TRBD1 on 5 matching bases. Germline V CDR1 and CDR2: MDHEN, SYDVKM. With 6 bases removed from V and 8 bases from J, the gap between germline ends came to 13 bases. The CDR3 length is 12 residues. The CDR3 DNA is TGTGCCAGCAGCCAAACCCGGGGGGAAGCTTTCTTT. Residues: CASSQTRGEAFF.

This clonotype was counted at least ten times. This sequence joins TRBV5-1 and TRBJ2-3; D perhaps matches TRBD2 (5 bases). There are 17 residues in the CDR3. Germline CDR1 SGHRS, CDR2 YFSETQ. V gave up 3 bases and J gave up 2 bases, with 19 bases separating them. CDR3 in amino acids: CASSSDSSVPSTDTQYF. CDR3 coding DNA: TGCGCCAGCAGCTCGGACTCCTCGGTCCCCTCCACAGATACGCAGTATTTT.

This clonotype was observed many times. The rearrangement uses TRBV3-1 and TRBJ1-1; D unclear. Trimming took 1 base from V and 5 from J, leaving 14 bases between them. The CDR3 totals 15 residues. Germline V lookup: CDR1 LGHDT, CDR2 YNNKEL (reference sequence). The CDR3 protein is CASSQGVGVGTEAFF. The CDR3, as DNA: TGTGCCAGCAGCCAAGGAGTTGGTGTAGGGACTGAAGCTTTCTTT.

This clonotype has more than one count but fewer than ten. The rearrangement joins TRBV4-1 to TRBJ2-5; TRBD2 aligns across 11 bases. The junction had 10 bases not matched to a gene; V was cut back by 1 base and J by 3 bases. Looked up from germline, CDR1 is MGHRA and CDR2 is YSYEKL. This CDR3 is built from 18 residues. The CDR3 reads CASSQAPSGGTNEETQYF. The CDR3 nucleotides read TGCGCCAGCAGCCAAGCCCCTAGCGGGGGGACGAATGAAGAGACCCAGTACTTC.

This clonotype was seen a handful of times. The chain recombines TRBV12-3 or TRBV12-4 with TRBJ2-7; 10 bases map to TRBD2. This CDR3 comprises 16 residues. V shed 5 bases and J 6 bases; nucleotides not matched to a gene: 13. The CDR3 nucleotides are TGTGCCAGCAGTCCTCCGGGACTAGCGTTATCCGGCGAGCAGTACTTC. Translation: CASSPPGLALSGEQYF.

This clonotype came up a few times. The J gene is TRBJ2-1, the V gene TRBV12-3 or TRBV12-4, with TRBD1 matching over 9 bases. This CDR3 comprises 14 residues. The J segment lost 9 bases and the V segment lost 5 bases, leaving 8 bases of the junction unmatched. CDR3 protein: CASSGTGIFGEQFF. The DNA of the CDR3 is TGTGCCAGCAGTGGGACAGGGATTTTCGGTGAGCAGTTCTTC.

The chain is built from TRBV11-2 and TRBJ2-1, with D tentatively TRBD2 (5 bases). CDR3 length: 13 residues. Germline assignment: CDR1 SGHAT and CDR2 FQNNGV. Trimming removed 5 bases at V and 7 bases at J, with 12 bases between. The DNA for the CDR3 is TGTGCCAGCAGCGCAATAGCGAAAAATGAGCAGTTCTTC. Translating it yields CASSAIAKNEQFF.

This clonotype was seen a few times. This chain joins TRBV5-5 and TRBJ2-1, with D perhaps TRBD2 (6 bases). The CDR3 sequence is 15 residues long. Trimming left V 4 bases short and J 6 bases short, with 17 bases between. The germline V gene has CDR1 SGHKS and CDR2 YYEKEE (reference sequence). The CDR3 reads CASSQPSEGFNEQFF. The CDR3 DNA reads TGTGCCAGCAGCCAACCTTCGGAGGGATTCAATGAGCAGTTCTTC.

This clonotype was recorded at least ten times. The chain combines TRBV28 with TRBJ2-7; 10 nucleotides align to TRBD1. Germline V gene sequence: CDR1 MDHEN, CDR2 SYDVKM. The CDR3 contains 14 residues. V shed 6 bases and J 7 bases; nucleotides not matched to a gene: 9. The CDR3 protein is CASRVTGQGYEQYF. The CDR3 nucleotides read TGTGCCAGCAGGGTCACGGGACAGGGGTATGAGCAGTACTTC.